One T cell receptor beta chain is described in this entry. Seattle's enrolled individuals joined amid active infection and were then monitored longitudinally. Trimming removed 6 bases from V and 2 bases from J; junction bases left unmatched: 0. The germline V gene has CDR1 MNHEY and CDR2 SVGAGI. The CDR3 loop spans 13 amino acids. This sample was included in a study of blood T cell repertoires in COVID-19. In the original workflow: Amplification of reference gene primers was used by the study to estimate nucleated cell counts. Only in-frame clones appear in the TCRdb table, and some are missing; sequencing was by immunoSEQ multiplex PCR. The V and J calls and clone size were taken over from that table, and D and trimming were inferred from the DNA. The sample lists roughly 200,000 clones, approximately 81% seen once, with approximately 18% in the top ten.

The sequenced sample was peripheral blood. The origin of this receptor is a person aged 70 to 85 with COVID-19, enrolled during active disease. The chain combines TRBV6-5 with TRBJ1-2; the match to TRBD1 covers 10 bases. The CDR3 is CASRDRGNYGYTF. CDR3 nucleotide sequence: TGTGCCAGCAGGGACAGGGGGAACTATGGCTACACCTTC.